The following is a TCR beta chain sequence with its context. The data originate from a study of blood T cell repertoires in COVID-19. Study-wide context: Samples representing acute and convalescent COVID-19 were sourced from the United States, Italy and Spain. In each case, the material was cDNA or gDNA derived from T cells, B-cell-depleted T cells, or PBMCs.

In the original workflow: Scientists estimated how many nucleated cells there were by amplifying reference gene primers. Sequencing used immunoSEQ multiplex PCR; TCRdb keeps in-frame clones, though not all of them. Clonal size and the V and J genes are those of that table, whereas D and trimming came from the DNA. This sample carries 100,000 to 150,000 clones, approximately 88% of them seen once, and the ten largest clones take 1.4%. CDR3 length: 15 amino acids. The trim removed 3 bases at V and 9 bases at J, leaving 7 bases unmatched. CDR1 is SGHVS, CDR2 FQNEAQ, per germline. The receptor was isolated from a man aged 60 to 69 with acute or convalescent COVID-19. The V gene is TRBV7-8, the J gene TRBJ1-6, with 8 bases lining up with TRBD1. Material for sequencing was peripheral blood. The CDR3 here is CASSFGQGKGSPLHF. DNA for the CDR3: TGTGCCAGCAGCTTCGGACAGGGCAAGGGTTCACCCCTCCACTTT.